This TCR beta chain was retrieved from a study of blood T cell repertoires in COVID-19. Study details: The United States, Italy and Spain were the sources of the acute and convalescent COVID-19 samples.

The method was immunoSEQ multiplex PCR; TCRdb's version includes in-frame clones alone and lacks a portion of them. The sample lists 190,000 or so clones, just under 90% seen once, with over 0.7% in the top ten. There are 16 residues in the CDR3. V was pared by 4 bases and J by 4 bases, with 6 bases of the junction left unmatched. CDR1 is SGHDN, CDR2 FVKESK, per germline. The sample comprised peripheral blood. The chain employs TRBV14 and TRBJ2-2; TRBD1 matches at 10 bases. This TCR was recovered from a woman under 30 who had recovered from COVID-19. CDR3 DNA: TGTGCCAGCAGCCGACAGGGGGCAGGAAGCACCGGGGAGCTGTTTTTT. Amino acid sequence: CASSRQGAGSTGELFF. Drawing the rest from reference TRBV14 and TRBJ2-2, the complete variable domain is EAGVTQFPSHSVIEKGQTVTLRCDPISGHDNLYWYRRVMGKEIKFLLHFVKESKQDESGMPNNRFLAERTGGTYSTLKVQPAELEDSGVYFCASSRQGAGSTGELFFGEGSRLTVL.